These T cell receptor beta chains were read from a single sample in a study of shared clonotypes between healthy human individuals. Using immunoSEQ multiplex PCR, the repertoire was profiled, and TCRdb retains in-frame clones only, with some absent. The data contain about 2 million clones, about 94% of them singletons. Sample: naive CD8+ T cells sorted from blood. Receptor source: a young man in good health. Both conserved end residues are part of each CDR3. A D gene is named only where the DNA matches it firmly. Clone size is given for some rows only: seen once, a few or many times, or a class if the clone is expanded.

V gene	J gene	clone size	D gene	CDR3 DNA	CDR3 protein
TRBV9	TRBJ2-7	.	TRBD2	TGTGCCAGCAGCCCGAGGACTAGCGGGAGCCACGAGCAGTACTTC	CASSPRTSGSHEQYF
TRBV4-1	TRBJ2-7	.	.	TGCGCCAGCAGCCAAGTGGGAGAGGGGCTCTCCTACGAGCAGTACTTC	CASSQVGEGLSYEQYF
TRBV27	TRBJ1-3	.	.	TGTGCCAGCAGTTTGAGGGGGAGCTCTGGAAACACCATATATTTT	CASSLRGSSGNTIYF
TRBV7-9	TRBJ2-3	.	.	TGTGCCAGCAGCTGGACAGAAGACGGACCCGGGGCGACAGATACGCAGTATTTT	CASSWTEDGPGATDTQYF
TRBV27	TRBJ1-2	.	.	TGTGCCAGCAGTTTAGGGGTGCCAGTCTATGGCTACACCTTC	CASSLGVPVYGYTF
TRBV7-9	TRBJ2-5	.	.	TGTGCCAGCAGCCCGGGCAAGGAGACCCAGTACTTC	CASSPGKETQYF
TRBV6-6	TRBJ2-7	.	.	TGTGCCAGCAGTTACTGGGCACAGGGTCGACACGAGCAGTACTTC	CASSYWAQGRHEQYF
TRBV29-1	TRBJ2-7	.	.	TGCAGCGCTAAGACAGAGCCAGCCTACGAGCAGTACTTC	CSAKTEPAYEQYF
TRBV27	TRBJ2-5	.	.	TGTGCCAGCAGTTTGTTCAAGGATAATCGAGAGACCCAGTACTTC	CASSLFKDNRETQYF
TRBV6-6	TRBJ2-5	.	.	TGTGCCAGCAGTTACAGGGGAGCCGAGACCCAGTACTTC	CASSYRGAETQYF
TRBV4-1	TRBJ1-1	.	TRBD1	TGCGCCAGCAGCCAGGACTCACAGGGGATTGGGAACACTGAAGCTTTCTTT	CASSQDSQGIGNTEAFF
TRBV9	TRBJ1-5	.	.	TGTGCCAGCAGCGTAGGTGGCGAGGATCAGCCCCAGCATTTT	CASSVGGEDQPQHF
TRBV7-9	TRBJ1-1	.	.	TGTGCCAGCAGCTTAGATAATTGGACTGAAGCTTTCTTT	CASSLDNWTEAFF
TRBV13	TRBJ2-7	once	.	TGTGCCAGCAGCACGCCCGGGACTGGAATCTACGAGCAGTACTTC	CASSTPGTGIYEQYF
TRBV20-1	TRBJ2-5	.	.	TGCAGTGCGCCCCAAGAGACCCAGTACTTC	CSAPQETQYF
TRBV5-1	TRBJ1-4	once	.	TGCGCCAGCAGCTCCGACAGGGAAAAACTGTTTTTT	CASSSDREKLFF
TRBV5-6	TRBJ2-7	once	TRBD2	TGTGCCAGCAGCGGACTAGCGGGAGGCTACGAGCAGTACTTC	CASSGLAGGYEQYF
TRBV30	TRBJ2-7	.	TRBD2	TGTGCCTGGAGTGTACATGGGGGGGCCTACGAGCAGTACTTC	CAWSVHGGAYEQYF
TRBV27	TRBJ2-2	.	.	TGTGCCAGCAGTTTAGGCCCGTCCGGGGAGCTGTTTTTT	CASSLGPSGELFF
TRBV5-1	TRBJ2-7	.	.	TGCGCCAGCAGCTGGGGGGTTGGCCCGGGGTCCTACGAGCAGTACTTC	CASSWGVGPGSYEQYF
TRBV28	TRBJ2-7	.	TRBD2	TGTGCCAGCAGCATTAGCGGGGGATCCTACGAGCAGTACTTC	CASSISGGSYEQYF
TRBV27	TRBJ1-2	.	.	TGTGCCAGCAGTCCAAACTCAGACCGGAACTATGGCTACACCTTC	CASSPNSDRNYGYTF
TRBV30	TRBJ1-2	.	.	TGTGCCTGGAGCGGGCTACGCGGCTACACCTTC	CAWSGLRGYTF
TRBV11-2	TRBJ2-7	.	.	TGTGCCAGCAGCCCCCAAGGCAACTCCTACGAGCAGTACTTC	CASSPQGNSYEQYF
TRBV6-5	TRBJ2-5	once	TRBD1	TGTGCCAGCAGTTCCTGGGACAGTCCACCGGGGGAGACCCAGTACTTC	CASSSWDSPPGETQYF
TRBV6-5	TRBJ2-1	.	.	TGTGCCAGCAGTGTGGGACAAATATACAATGAGCAGTTCTTC	CASSVGQIYNEQFF
TRBV11-2	TRBJ2-7	.	.	TGTGCCAGCAGCTTAGTAGGGATCGGCTACGAGCAGTACTTC	CASSLVGIGYEQYF
TRBV29-1	TRBJ1-2	.	.	TGCAGCGTTGAGGCCCCGGGACAAGACTATGGCTACACCTTC	CSVEAPGQDYGYTF
TRBV7-8	TRBJ2-1	.	.	TGTGCCAGCAGCCTGCCCCGGGAGCATACCTACAATGAGCAGTTCTTC	CASSLPREHTYNEQFF
TRBV30	TRBJ1-2	once	.	TGTGCCTGGACCCCTGGACAGCGGCTACGGGGCTACACCTTC	CAWTPGQRLRGYTF
TRBV25-1	TRBJ1-6	.	.	TGTGCCAGCAGTGACAGGGGCGAAGGGTCACCCCTCCACTTT	CASSDRGEGSPLHF
TRBV27	TRBJ2-1	.	.	TGTGCCAGCAGTTTGGCGGGGTATTATGAGCAGTTCTTC	CASSLAGYYEQFF
TRBV7-9	TRBJ2-1	.	TRBD2	TGTGCCAGCAGCTTAGGTCCTAGCGGGAACAATGAGCAGTTCTTC	CASSLGPSGNNEQFF
TRBV5-6	TRBJ1-5	.	.	TGTGCCAGCGTCGTGGGGCAGGCCCCGTATAGCAATCAGCCCCAGCATTTT	CASVVGQAPYSNQPQHF
TRBV7-9	TRBJ2-1	once	.	TGTGCCAGCAGCTTAGCGGGTACAGGGAGCGGGGAGAATGAGCAGTTCTTC	CASSLAGTGSGENEQFF